Here is one TCR beta chain with its context. Its matching antigen is unknown. CDR1 MDHEN and CDR2 SYDVKM come from the germline V gene. This CDR3 comprises 13 residues. V dropped 5 bases and J dropped 2 bases, with 10 bases sitting between them. Library preparation for TCR beta used quantitative 5'-RACE with molecular barcodes. TCRdb reanalysed the 5' RACE reads using MiXCR and keeps one entry per CDR3 protein. The table lists around 220,000 distinct CDR3 sequences, about 17% of them singletons. These data originate in a study of CD8 T cells in ankylosing spondylitis. Whole-study findings and limits: A TCR beta motif of roughly eight highly homologous variants appeared characteristic of ankylosing spondylitis blood. Within peripheral blood, clones linked to disease were CD8+ and relatively rare.

The sequenced sample was blood, either unsorted or a sorted T cell fraction (not recorded which). The chain combines TRBV28 with TRBJ2-7, with D unresolved. This receptor was obtained from a male donor with ankylosing spondylitis. CDR3 sequence (DNA): TGTGCCAGCAGTCCCCGGGTAACCTACGAGCAGTACTTC. Amino acids: CASSPRVTYEQYF.